A single sample is the source of the 23 T cell receptor beta chains below, sequenced in a study of shared clonotypes between healthy human individuals. Using immunoSEQ multiplex PCR, the repertoire was profiled, and TCRdb retains in-frame clones only, with some absent. The sample includes 2 million to 2.5 million clones, just under 95% of them seen just once. CD45RO negativity and positive selection for CCR7 defined naive CD8 cells, a population that excluded terminally differentiated effector memory CD45RA+ cells. Sample: naive CD8+ T cells sorted from blood. The receptors here all came from a man younger than 35 in good health.

The V and J genes are TRBV6-5 and TRBJ1-2; D gene unclear. Trimming pared 10 bases from V and 11 bases from J, leaving 11 bases between. The germline V gene encodes CDR1 MNHEY and CDR2 SVGAGI. There are 9 residues in the CDR3. The CDR3 DNA follows: TGTGCCACCACCCCACCTTACACCTTC. Residues: CATTPPYTF.

The chain uses TRBV6-1 and TRBJ2-7; a possible D gene is TRBD1 (6 bases). The germline V and J ends were trimmed by 4 bases and 1 base, with 11 bases remaining between them. CDR1 and CDR2 (germline): MNHNS, SASEGT. The CDR3 length is 14 residues. The DNA of the CDR3 is TGTGCCAGCAGTGCCCGGGACAATTCCTACGAGCAGTACTTC. This sequence encodes CASSARDNSYEQYF.

The chain recombines TRBV27 with TRBJ2-3, with 8 nucleotides matching TRBD2. Germline V gene sequence: CDR1 MNHEY, CDR2 SMNVEV (reference sequence). The CDR3 consists of 15 residues. The V gene end was trimmed by 8 bases and the J gene end by 4 bases; junction bases not matched to a gene: 11. CDR3 DNA: TGTGCCAGCCGTCAGATCGGGAGGGCCCCAGATACGCAGTATTTT. Protein sequence: CASRQIGRAPDTQYF.

J is TRBJ2-1 and V is TRBV5-6, with TRBD2 matching 9 bases. V trimming: 3 bases; J trimming: 8 bases; junction bases outside the gene matches: 6. Germline V gives CDR1 SGHDT, CDR2 YYEEEE. CDR3 length: 14 residues. The CDR3 coding sequence is TGTGCCAGCAGCTCGGGACTAGCAGAATATGAGCAGTTCTTC. It specifies CASSSGLAEYEQFF.

The gene calls are TRBV6-1 and TRBJ2-7; 10 positions match TRBD1. The germline CDR1 and CDR2 sequences are MNHNS and SASEGT. This CDR3 comprises 14 residues. J was trimmed by 2 bases and V by 7 bases; bases with no gene match: 5. CDR3 nucleotide sequence: TGTGCCAGCATGACCGGACAGGGGGCCTACGAGCAGTACTTC. Protein sequence: CASMTGQGAYEQYF.

This chain uses TRBV5-6 with TRBJ2-5; TRBD2 matches 8 bases. This CDR3 region has 15 residues. Looked up from germline, CDR1 is SGHDT and CDR2 is YYEEEE. The V and J ends lost 0 bases and 7 bases, in that order; junction bases with no gene match: 8. The CDR3 DNA reads TGTGCCAGCAGCTTGGAGATTAGCGGGGTGGCGACCCAGTACTTC. Protein sequence: CASSLEISGVATQYF. The variable domain in full, completed from reference TRBV5-6 and TRBJ2-5, reads DAGVTQSPTHLIKTRGQQVTLRCSPKSGHDTVSWYQQALGQGPQFIFQYYEEEERQRGNFPDRFSGHQFPNYSSELNVNALLLGDSALYLCASSLEISGVATQYFGPGTRLLVL.

Written as DNA, the CDR3 is TGTGCCAGCAGTTTAATCACCCCTTTGACAGGGGCCGGGAATTCACCCCTCCACTTT. Translated: CASSLITPLTGAGNSPLHF. The chain joins TRBV27 to TRBJ1-6; 8 nucleotides line up with TRBD1. V shed 2 bases, J shed 7 bases, and the junction held 16 bases outside the gene matches. The germline V gene encodes CDR1 MNHEY and CDR2 SMNVEV (reference sequence). CDR3 length: 19 amino acids.

The chain couples TRBV7-8 to TRBJ2-7; D may correspond to TRBD1 or TRBD2 (5 bases each). This CDR3 is built from 15 residues. Germline CDR1 SGHVS, CDR2 FQNEAQ. With 4 bases removed from V and 2 bases from J, the gap between germline ends came to 15 bases. The CDR3 loop reads CASSSPGGAPYEQYF. Written as DNA, the CDR3 is TGTGCCAGCAGCTCACCTGGGGGAGCGCCCTACGAGCAGTACTTC.

About this clone itself: Other DNA sequences in the sample encode the same CDR3. The V and J genes are TRBV27 and TRBJ2-7; TRBD2 agrees at 13 bases. In germline, CDR1 is MNHEY, CDR2 SMNVEV (reference sequence). CDR3 length equals 12 residues. With V trimmed by 8 bases and J by 7 bases, 2 bases remained unmatched. This CDR3 is CASLGLAGEQYF. The CDR3 DNA reads as TGTGCCAGCCTGGGACTAGCGGGGGAGCAGTACTTC.

This chain uses TRBV30 with TRBJ2-3, with D hard to call. CDR3 length: 14 residues. The V gene lost 7 bases and the J gene lost 7 bases, with 21 bases spanning the gap. The V gene's germline CDR1 is GTSNPN and CDR2 SVGIG (reference sequence). The CDR3 here is CAYLEPPSVNTQYF. CDR3 DNA: TGTGCCTACCTAGAACCCCCCAGCGTAAATACGCAGTATTTT.

The chain has TRBV6-5 and TRBJ2-7, with 7 bases identical to TRBD1. Germline CDR1 is MNHEY and CDR2 is SVGAGI. The trim removed 0 bases at V and 3 bases at J, leaving 5 bases unmatched. The CDR3 length is 15 residues. The CDR3 sequence: CASSYSSGGIYEQYF. DNA for the CDR3: TGTGCCAGCAGTTACTCTTCAGGGGGAATCTACGAGCAGTACTTC.

There are a few counts of this clone. This chain joins TRBV6-6 and TRBJ2-7, with D hard to call. With 2 bases removed from V and 0 bases from J, the gap between germline ends came to 5 bases. This CDR3 has 13 amino acids. CDR1 and CDR2 from the germline V gene are MNHNY and SVGAGI (reference sequence). The CDR3 is CASSYAVSYEQYF. The CDR3 DNA reads TGTGCCAGCAGTTACGCAGTCTCCTACGAGCAGTACTTC.

The rearrangement uses TRBV7-9 and TRBJ1-2, with a tentative D call TRBD1 (6 bases). Germline assignment: CDR1 SEHNR and CDR2 FQNEAQ (reference sequence). The CDR3 totals 16 residues. Trimming cost V 4 bases and J 4 bases, with 19 bases left between them. CDR3 sequence: CASSSPSTGYLYGYTF. CDR3 coding DNA: TGTGCCAGCAGCTCCCCCTCGACAGGATACCTCTATGGCTACACCTTC.

The rearrangement links TRBV7-9 to TRBJ2-5, with D maybe TRBD2 (5 bases). This CDR3 spans 14 amino acids. Trimming took off 5 bases at V and 3 bases at J, with 13 bases between the two ends. From germline, CDR1 is SEHNR and CDR2 FQNEAQ (reference sequence). This CDR3 is CASSPQRPKETQYF. In DNA form, the CDR3 reads TGTGCCAGCAGCCCTCAGCGGCCCAAAGAGACCCAGTACTTC. The whole variable domain, filled in from reference TRBV7-9 and TRBJ2-5, reads DTGVSQNPRHKITKRGQNVTFRCDPISEHNRLYWYRQTLGQGPEFLTYFQNEAQLEKSRLLSDRFSAERPKGSFSTLEIQRTEQGDSAMYLCASSPQRPKETQYFGPGTRLLVL.

V and J are TRBV10-3 and TRBJ1-1, with TRBD1 identical over 9 bases. The CDR3 is 14 residues long. With V trimmed by 8 bases and J by 4 bases, 8 bases remained unmatched. Germline loops: CDR1 ENHRY, CDR2 SYGVKD. The CDR3 sequence is CAIGRTGATTEAFF. CDR3 DNA: TGTGCCATCGGACGGACAGGGGCCACCACTGAAGCTTTCTTT.

The gene calls are TRBV27 and TRBJ1-6; perhaps TRBD1 as D (5 bases). CDR3 length: 14 residues. The germline V gene encodes CDR1 MNHEY and CDR2 SMNVEV (reference sequence). The V end lost 3 bases, the J end lost 7 bases, and 10 bases lay between the germline ends. CDR3 coding DNA: TGTGCCAGCAGTTTTGGGACGGTGAATTCACCCCTCCACTTT. Protein product: CASSFGTVNSPLHF.

This chain uses TRBV27 with TRBJ2-6; possibly TRBD2 for D (6 bases). Germline V CDR1 and CDR2: MNHEY, SMNVEV (reference sequence). V was shortened by 5 bases and J by 2 bases, with 19 bases between the two germline ends. The CDR3 extends over 18 amino acids. CDR3 loop: CASSLPQGPGAGANVLTF. The CDR3 coding sequence is TGTGCCAGCAGTCTCCCTCAGGGCCCGGGAGCTGGGGCCAACGTCCTGACTTTC.

The chain couples TRBV4-3 to TRBJ2-5, with 7 bases lining up with TRBD2. Trimming cost V 1 base and J 3 bases; bases outside gene matches: 5. The CDR3 runs 15 residues. Per the germline V gene, CDR1 is LGHNA and CDR2 is YSLEER. The CDR3 here is CASSQVHGGEETQYF. The DNA for the CDR3 is TGCGCCAGCAGCCAAGTTCATGGGGGGGAAGAGACCCAGTACTTC.

The rearrangement uses TRBV5-1 and TRBJ2-5; 9 bases fit TRBD1. The V gene's germline CDR1 is SGHRS and CDR2 YFSETQ. The CDR3 extends over 15 amino acids. V lost 3 bases, J lost 4 bases, and 7 bases stayed unmatched. The CDR3: CASSSTGGLVETQYF. The CDR3 nucleotides read TGCGCCAGCAGCTCAACAGGGGGCCTAGTAGAGACCCAGTACTTC.

Points on this clone: One junction end disagrees with the germline gene, perhaps due to a read error. CDR3 region: CASSSSLSSGDQETQYF. The CDR3 coding sequence is TGTGCTAGCAGCTCCTCTTTGTCTAGCGGGGATCAAGAGACCCAGTACTTC. V and J are TRBV7-7 and TRBJ2-5, with 9 bases identical to TRBD2. CDR1 SSHAT and CDR2 FNYEAQ come from the germline V gene (reference sequence). The CDR3 loop spans 17 amino acids.

A note on this clone: In the same sample, other DNA sequences code for this CDR3. V gene TRBV27 combines with J gene TRBJ2-7, with D unclear. Germline lookup yields CDR1 MNHEY and CDR2 SMNVEV (reference sequence). This CDR3 is 12 amino acids long. The V and J ends lost 4 bases and 0 bases respectively, with 4 bases between them. The CDR3 region is CASSYNSYEQYF. The CDR3 coding sequence is TGTGCCAGCAGTTATAACTCCTACGAGCAGTACTTC.

Worth noting for this clone: The sample holds other DNA sequences that translate to the same CDR3. The rearrangement links TRBV4-1 to TRBJ2-7, with 7 nucleotides matching TRBD1. Germline V CDR1 and CDR2: MGHRA, YSYEKL. V lost 0 bases and J lost 2; bases outside the gene matches: 4. The CDR3 has 15 amino acids. The CDR3 sequence is CASSQETGTAYEQYF. The CDR3 DNA is TGCGCCAGCAGCCAAGAAACAGGGACAGCCTACGAGCAGTACTTC.

The rearrangement links TRBV6-5 to TRBJ2-5, with D perhaps being TRBD1 or TRBD2 (5 bases each). Germline V gene sequence: CDR1 MNHEY, CDR2 SVGAGI. Trimming cost V 3 bases and J 1 base, with 12 bases left between them. The CDR3 spans 15 residues. CDR3 DNA: TGTGCCAGCAGTTATGGGTTGGGGGTCCAAGAGACCCAGTACTTC. Its protein product is CASSYGLGVQETQYF.